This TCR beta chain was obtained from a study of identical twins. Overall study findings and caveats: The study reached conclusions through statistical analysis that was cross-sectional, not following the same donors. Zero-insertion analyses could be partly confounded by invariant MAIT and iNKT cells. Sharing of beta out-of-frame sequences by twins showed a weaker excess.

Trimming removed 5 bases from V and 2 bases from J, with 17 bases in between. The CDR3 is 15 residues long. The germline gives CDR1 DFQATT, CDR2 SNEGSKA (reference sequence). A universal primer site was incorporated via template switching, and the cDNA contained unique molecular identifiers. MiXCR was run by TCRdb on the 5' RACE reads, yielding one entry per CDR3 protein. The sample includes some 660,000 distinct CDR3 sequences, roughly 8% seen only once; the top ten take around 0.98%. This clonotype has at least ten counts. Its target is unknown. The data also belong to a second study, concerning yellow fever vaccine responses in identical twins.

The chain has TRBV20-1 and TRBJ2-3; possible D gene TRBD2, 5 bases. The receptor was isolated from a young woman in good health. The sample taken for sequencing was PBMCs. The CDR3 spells CSAPDYLRPTDTQYF. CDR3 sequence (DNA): TGCAGTGCTCCAGACTACCTTCGACCCACAGATACGCAGTATTTT.